The present T cell receptor (beta chain) was sequenced within a study of brain T cells in children with intractable seizures. The CDR3 loop spans 14 amino acids. The V gene's germline CDR1 is LNHNV and CDR2 YYDKDF (reference sequence). Trimming shortened V by 8 bases and J by 3 bases, and 16 bases separated the two germline ends. Turning to this clone: As yet, its antigen is unknown.

The table came from immunoSEQ multiplex PCR; TCRdb's copy has only in-frame clones and leaves some out. Found here are 35,000 to 50,000 clones, roughly 90% of them singletons; the top ten hold about 6%. Study-wide results and caveats: Only CDR3 sequence similarity suggested viral specificity, without known HCMV serostatus.

Specimen: peripheral blood, collected at surgery. This sequence joins TRBV15 and TRBJ1-2; D is possibly TRBD1 (6 bases). The sequence derives from a girl aged 2 to 10 with tuberous sclerosis and intractable seizures. The CDR3 nucleotides read TGTGCCACCTCTCACAGGGTTGAAGACTATGGCTACACCTTC. Translated, it gives CATSHRVEDYGYTF.